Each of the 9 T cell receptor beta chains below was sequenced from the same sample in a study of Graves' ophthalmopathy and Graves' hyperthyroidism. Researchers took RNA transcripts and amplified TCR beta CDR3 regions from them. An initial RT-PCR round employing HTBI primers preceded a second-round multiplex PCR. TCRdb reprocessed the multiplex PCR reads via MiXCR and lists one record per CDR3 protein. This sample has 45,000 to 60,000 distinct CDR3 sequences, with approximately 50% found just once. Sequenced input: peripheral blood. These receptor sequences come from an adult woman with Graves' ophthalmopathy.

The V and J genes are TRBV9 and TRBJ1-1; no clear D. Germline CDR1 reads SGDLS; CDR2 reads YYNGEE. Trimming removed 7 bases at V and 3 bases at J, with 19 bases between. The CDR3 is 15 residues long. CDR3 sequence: CASGFSLGEDTEAFF. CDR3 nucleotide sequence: TGTGCCAGCGGCTTCTCGCTCGGGGAGGACACTGAAGCTTTCTTT.

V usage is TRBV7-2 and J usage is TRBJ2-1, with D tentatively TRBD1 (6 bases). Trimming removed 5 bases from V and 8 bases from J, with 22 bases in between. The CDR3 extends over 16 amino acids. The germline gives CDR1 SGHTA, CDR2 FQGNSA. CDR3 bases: TGTGCCAGCAGCCAAATAACCGGGACATTGGCCCATGAGCAGTTCTTC. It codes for CASSQITGTLAHEQFF.

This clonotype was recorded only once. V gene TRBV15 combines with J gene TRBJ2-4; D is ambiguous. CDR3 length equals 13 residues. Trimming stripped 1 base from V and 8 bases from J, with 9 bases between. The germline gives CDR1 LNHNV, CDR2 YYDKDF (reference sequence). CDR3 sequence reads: CATSRGKADIQYF. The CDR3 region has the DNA TGTGCCACCAGCAGAGGTAAGGCGGACATTCAGTACTTC.

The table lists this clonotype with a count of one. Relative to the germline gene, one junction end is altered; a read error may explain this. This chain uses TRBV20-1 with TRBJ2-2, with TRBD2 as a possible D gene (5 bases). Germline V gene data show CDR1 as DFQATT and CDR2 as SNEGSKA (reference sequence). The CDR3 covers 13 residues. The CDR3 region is CGAAHRETGELFF. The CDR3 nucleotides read TGCGGTGCTGCCCATAGGGAGACCGGGGAGCTGTTTTTT.

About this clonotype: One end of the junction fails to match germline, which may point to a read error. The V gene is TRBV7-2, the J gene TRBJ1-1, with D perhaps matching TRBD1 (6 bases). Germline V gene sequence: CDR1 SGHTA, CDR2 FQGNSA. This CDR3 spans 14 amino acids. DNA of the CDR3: TGTGCCAGCAGCCCCTGGGGGGGACAAGTCGAAGCTTGCTTT. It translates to CASSPWGGQVEACF.

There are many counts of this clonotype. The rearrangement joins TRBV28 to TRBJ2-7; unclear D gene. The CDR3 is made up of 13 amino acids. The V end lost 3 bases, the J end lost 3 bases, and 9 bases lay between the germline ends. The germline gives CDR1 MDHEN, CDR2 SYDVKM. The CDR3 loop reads CASSFGPGYEQYF. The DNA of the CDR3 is TGTGCCAGCAGTTTTGGCCCCGGCTACGAGCAGTACTTC.

This CDR3 reads CASEYGRVSEQYF. For the CDR3, the DNA is TGTGCCAGCGAGTACGGGAGGGTTTCCGAGCAGTACTTC. This chain links TRBV6-2 or TRBV6-3 with TRBJ2-7; 8 bases are shared with TRBD2. CDR3 length: 13 amino acids. The V gene's germline CDR1 is MNHEY and CDR2 SVGEGT. V shed 8 bases and J 6 bases; nucleotides not matched to a gene: 9.

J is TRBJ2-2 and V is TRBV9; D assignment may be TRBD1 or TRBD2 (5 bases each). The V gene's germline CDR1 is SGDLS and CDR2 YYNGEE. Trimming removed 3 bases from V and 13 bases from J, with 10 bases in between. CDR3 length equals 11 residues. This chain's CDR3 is CASSGAGTLFF. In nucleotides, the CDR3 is TGTGCCAGCAGCGGAGCCGGGACGCTGTTTTTT.

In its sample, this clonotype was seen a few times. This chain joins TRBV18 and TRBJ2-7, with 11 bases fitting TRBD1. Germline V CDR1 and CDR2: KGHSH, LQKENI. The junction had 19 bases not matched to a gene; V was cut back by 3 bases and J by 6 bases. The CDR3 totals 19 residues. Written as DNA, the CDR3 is TGTGCCAGCTCACCTACCCCCGGGACAGGGGGTTCCCTTCCGAGCGAGCAGTACTTC. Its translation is CASSPTPGTGGSLPSEQYF.